These 28 T cell receptor beta chains were sequenced from one sample in a study of radiotherapy plus CTLA-4 blockade in lung cancer. Profiling relied on immunoSEQ multiplex PCR, and the TCRdb table lists in-frame clones only, not all of them. The sample consists of roughly 120,000 clones, more than 65% of them appearing once. The specimen was peripheral blood, collected from a patient treated with radiotherapy plus ipilimumab. Source of these receptors: a human donor with non-small cell lung cancer who had a partial response to radiotherapy plus ipilimumab.

The V call is TRBV19, the J call TRBJ1-1; no definite D call. V was cut by 6 bases and J by 1 base, with 9 bases left in between. Germline loops: CDR1 LNHDA, CDR2 SQIVND (reference sequence). CDR3 length equals 13 residues. The CDR3 is CASREVPNTEAFF. As DNA, the CDR3 is TGTGCCAGTAGAGAGGTGCCGAACACTGAAGCTTTCTTT.

This chain joins TRBV5-4 and TRBJ2-7; possible D gene TRBD2, 6 bases. The V end lost 0 bases, the J end lost 6 bases, and 10 bases lay between the germline ends. There are 13 residues in the CDR3. CDR1 and CDR2 (germline): SGHNT, YYREEE (reference sequence). Here the CDR3 reads CASSLGGVPEQYF. CDR3 coding DNA: TGTGCCAGCAGCTTGGGGGGGGTCCCCGAGCAGTACTTC. Filled out from reference TRBV5-4 and TRBJ2-7, the complete variable domain reads ETGVTQSPTHLIKTRGQQVTLRCSSQSGHNTVSWYQQALGQGPQFIFQYYREEENGRGNFPPRFSGLQFPNYSSELNVNALELDDSALYLCASSLGGVPEQYFGPGTRLTVT.

The V and J genes are TRBV6-4 and TRBJ2-1, with a tentative D call TRBD2 (6 bases). Germline V gene data show CDR1 as MRHNA and CDR2 as SNTAGT. The V gene lost 0 bases and the J gene lost 3 bases, with 9 bases spanning the gap. The CDR3 sequence is 15 residues long. The CDR3, as DNA: TGTGCCAGCAGTGACTCCCTTAGCGGCTACAATGAGCAGTTCTTC. It encodes CASSDSLSGYNEQFF.

The chain joins TRBV6-5 to TRBJ1-3, with unresolved D. V lost 7 bases and J 0 bases, leaving 7 bases between the germline ends. The CDR3 covers 13 residues. Looked up from germline, CDR1 is MNHEY and CDR2 is SVGAGI. The CDR3 DNA reads TGTGCCAGCAAGGACTTCTCTGGAAACACCATATATTTT. This translates into CASKDFSGNTIYF.

The rearrangement joins TRBV13 to TRBJ2-7, with D possibly being TRBD1 (5 bases). In germline, CDR1 is PRHDT, CDR2 FYEKMQ (reference sequence). The CDR3 runs to 14 residues. The V end lost 5 bases, the J end lost 6 bases, and 17 bases lay between the germline ends. CDR3 coding DNA: TGTGCCAGCAGCACCGGACATACACCCACCGAGCAGTACTTC. Translation gives CASSTGHTPTEQYF.

This sequence joins TRBV9 and TRBJ2-7; TRBD2 matches 11 bases. V lost 2 bases, J lost 6 bases, and 4 bases stayed unmatched. Germline lookup yields CDR1 SGDLS and CDR2 YYNGEE. This CDR3 has 14 residues. The CDR3, as DNA: TGTGCCAGCAGCGTCACTAGCGGGAGACTCGAGCAGTACTTC. It translates to CASSVTSGRLEQYF.

V is TRBV6-1 and J is TRBJ1-6; 7 bases match TRBD1. Germline CDR1 reads MNHNS; CDR2 reads SASEGT. The CDR3 length is 15 residues. Trimming removed 8 bases from V and 7 bases from J; junction bases left unmatched: 11. CDR3 nucleotide sequence: TGTGCCAGCCTAATCGTGACAGGGATCAATTCACCCCTCCACTTT. Residues: CASLIVTGINSPLHF.

The CDR3 spells CSVEGNTAGVADDEQFF. The DNA of the CDR3 is TGCAGCGTTGAAGGGAATACAGCGGGAGTTGCGGACGATGAGCAGTTCTTC. The V gene is TRBV29-1, the J gene TRBJ2-1, with 8 bases aligning to TRBD2. V lost 1 base and J lost 8; bases outside the gene matches: 16. The CDR3 runs to 17 residues. Germline-derived CDR1 and CDR2 are SQVTM and ANQGSEA.

The chain links TRBV6-5 to TRBJ1-1; 11 positions match TRBD1. Germline assignment: CDR1 MNHEY and CDR2 SVGAGI. Losses at the gene ends were 5 bases for V and 11 bases for J; bases not matched to a gene: 4. CDR3 size: 12 residues. The CDR3 coding sequence is TGTGCCAGCAGTCTGGACAGGGGGCGTGCTTTCTTT. As protein: CASSLDRGRAFF.

The rearrangement links TRBV9 to TRBJ2-1; 8 positions agree with TRBD2. The germline V gene has CDR1 SGDLS and CDR2 YYNGEE. This CDR3 has 16 amino acids. V lost 4 bases and J lost 4; bases outside the gene matches: 10. CDR3 nucleotide sequence: TGTGCCAGCAGCTCCCTGAGCGGGAGAGCTTACAATGAGCAGTTCTTC. Translating gives CASSSLSGRAYNEQFF.

This chain joins TRBV4-1 and TRBJ1-1; no firm D call. The CDR3 covers 14 residues. Trimming took off 2 bases at V and 0 bases at J, with 7 bases between the two ends. In germline, CDR1 is MGHRA, CDR2 YSYEKL. CDR3 nucleotide sequence: TGCGCCAGCAGCCAAATTCAGGTGAACACTGAAGCTTTCTTT. Translated, it gives CASSQIQVNTEAFF.

As DNA, the CDR3 is TGCAGCGTTGAGCCTAGCGGGAGGGTCAATGAGCAGTTCTTC. It yields the protein CSVEPSGRVNEQFF. The rearrangement joins TRBV29-1 to TRBJ2-1, with 12 bases lining up with TRBD2. V was clipped by 3 bases and J by 6 bases; unmatched bases: 3. The CDR3 is 14 residues long. Germline V gives CDR1 SQVTM, CDR2 ANQGSEA.

This clone was observed a few times. The rearrangement links TRBV18 to TRBJ1-1; 7 bases line up with TRBD1. This CDR3 has 15 residues. Germline loops: CDR1 KGHSH, CDR2 LQKENI. V was pared by 3 bases and J by 0 bases, with 4 bases of the junction left unmatched. CDR3 in amino acids: CASSPTGSLNTEAFF. In DNA form, the CDR3 reads TGTGCCAGCTCACCGACAGGGAGCTTGAACACTGAAGCTTTCTTT.

In this sample, this clone turned up a few times. V gene TRBV7-9 combines with J gene TRBJ1-1; D is unresolved. CDR1 and CDR2 from the germline V gene are SEHNR and FQNEAQ (reference sequence). The germline V and J ends were trimmed by 1 base and 7 bases, with 13 bases remaining between them. The CDR3 length is 14 residues. CDR3 sequence (DNA): TGTGCCAGCAGCTTAGGCGGGGTGATGAATGAAGCTTTCTTT. Translation: CASSLGGVMNEAFF. Together with reference TRBV7-9 and TRBJ1-1, the CDR3 gives the full variable domain: DTGVSQNPRHKITKRGQNVTFRCDPISEHNRLYWYRQTLGQGPEFLTYFQNEAQLEKSRLLSDRFSAERPKGSFSTLEIQRTEQGDSAMYLCASSLGGVMNEAFFGQGTRLTVV.

The V call is TRBV2, the J call TRBJ1-5; unclear D gene. V was trimmed by 6 bases and J by 4 bases, leaving 10 bases between them. The CDR3 sequence is 13 residues long. In germline, CDR1 is SNHLY, CDR2 FYNNEI. The CDR3 loop is CASSATENQPQHF. In DNA, the CDR3 is TGTGCCAGCAGCGCCACAGAGAATCAGCCCCAGCATTTT.

The chain employs TRBV28 and TRBJ1-1; a possible D gene is TRBD1 (5 bases). V gave up 2 bases and J gave up 1 base, with 11 bases separating them. This CDR3 is built from 15 residues. CDR1 and CDR2 (germline): MDHEN, SYDVKM. The CDR3 spells CASSLAGGGNTEAFF. DNA for the CDR3: TGTGCCAGCAGTTTAGCCGGGGGGGGGAACACTGAAGCTTTCTTT. The variable domain in full, completed from reference TRBV28 and TRBJ1-1, reads DVKVTQSSRYLVKRTGEKVFLECVQDMDHENMFWYRQDPGLGLRLIYFSYDVKMKEKGDIPEGYSVSREKKERFSLILESASTNQTSMYLCASSLAGGGNTEAFFGQGTRLTVV.

The rearrangement joins TRBV6-5 to TRBJ2-1, with no clear D. Per the germline V gene, CDR1 is MNHEY and CDR2 is SVGAGI. Between the trimmed V and J ends, which lost 0 bases and 5 bases, there was a span of 11 bases. The CDR3 totals 15 residues. The CDR3 DNA sequence: TGTGCCAGCAGTTACTCGCAGTGGTCAGACAATGAGCAGTTCTTC. Protein product: CASSYSQWSDNEQFF.

The rearrangement uses TRBV6-1 and TRBJ2-3, with 11 bases matching TRBD2. V gave up 7 bases and J gave up 5 bases; unmatched junction bases: 8. The CDR3 extends over 15 amino acids. The germline gives CDR1 MNHNS, CDR2 SASEGT. CDR3 sequence: CASTFSGRAVDTQYF. The CDR3, as DNA: TGTGCCAGCACCTTTAGCGGGAGGGCCGTAGATACGCAGTATTTT.

The CDR3: CASSIQGNKEKLFF. The CDR3 bases are TGTGCCAGTAGTATCCAGGGGAATAAGGAAAAACTGTTTTTT. The chain combines TRBV19 with TRBJ1-4; D might be TRBD1 (6 bases). Germline lookup yields CDR1 LNHDA and CDR2 SQIVND (reference sequence). V lost 3 bases to trimming and J lost 8 bases, with 13 bases between them. This CDR3 region has 14 residues.

This chain connects TRBV7-5 to TRBJ2-7; no DNA check was done on the table's D call, TRBD1. TRBV7-5 is noted as a pseudogene. This CDR3 has 17 residues. The CDR3 DNA sequence: TGTGCCAGAACCACGAGACGACGGGACAGGGTCTCCTACGAGCAGTACGTC. Protein product: CARTTRRRDRVSYEQYV.

There are a few counts of this clone. The V gene is TRBV7-9, the J gene TRBJ1-1; D not certain. This CDR3 is built from 14 residues. Trimming removed 5 bases at V and 4 bases at J, with 14 bases between. Germline V gives CDR1 SEHNR, CDR2 FQNEAQ (reference sequence). CDR3 sequence reads: CASSPGGWSTEAFF. Here the CDR3 DNA reads TGTGCCAGCAGCCCGGGAGGGTGGAGCACTGAAGCTTTCTTT. The whole variable domain, filled in from reference TRBV7-9 and TRBJ1-1, reads DTGVSQNPRHKITKRGQNVTFRCDPISEHNRLYWYRQTLGQGPEFLTYFQNEAQLEKSRLLSDRFSAERPKGSFSTLEIQRTEQGDSAMYLCASSPGGWSTEAFFGQGTRLTVV.

J is TRBJ1-4 and V is TRBV28; D not resolved. Trimming stripped 7 bases from V and 2 bases from J, with 20 bases between. This CDR3 has 17 residues. Germline V gene sequence: CDR1 MDHEN, CDR2 SYDVKM. The CDR3 DNA reads TGTGCCAGCACCTACAATACCCCGGGTCTCACTAATGAAAAACTGTTTTTT. It translates to CASTYNTPGLTNEKLFF.

The chain links TRBV7-8 to TRBJ2-1; the match to TRBD2 covers 8 bases. The CDR3 consists of 19 residues. Trimming cost V 5 bases and J 7 bases; bases outside gene matches: 22. The germline CDR1 and CDR2 sequences are SGHVS and FQNEAQ. The CDR3 sequence is CASSPGRTSRGRYGNEQFF. The DNA of the CDR3 is TGTGCCAGCAGCCCTGGCCGGACTAGCCGGGGGCGGTATGGGAATGAGCAGTTCTTC.

This clone was recorded a few times. The CDR3 spells CASSQDKGYYGYTF. Written as DNA, the CDR3 is TGTGCCAGCAGTCAAGACAAGGGGTACTATGGCTACACCTTC. The chain joins TRBV13 to TRBJ1-2; maybe TRBD1 (5 bases). Germline assignment: CDR1 PRHDT and CDR2 FYEKMQ (reference sequence). The CDR3 consists of 14 residues. V lost 6 bases, J lost 3 bases, and 14 bases lay in between.

The V call is TRBV28, the J call TRBJ2-4; 7 nucleotides match TRBD1. CDR1 and CDR2 from the germline V gene are MDHEN and SYDVKM. CDR3 size: 14 residues. Losses at the gene ends were 6 bases for V and 7 bases for J; bases not matched to a gene: 9. CDR3 sequence (DNA): TGTGCCAGCAGGGAACAGGGGATGGGGAACATTCAGTACTTC. Translating it yields CASREQGMGNIQYF. Together with reference TRBV28 and TRBJ2-4, the CDR3 gives the full variable domain: DVKVTQSSRYLVKRTGEKVFLECVQDMDHENMFWYRQDPGLGLRLIYFSYDVKMKEKGDIPEGYSVSREKKERFSLILESASTNQTSMYLCASREQGMGNIQYFGAGTRLSVL.

The V and J genes are TRBV19 and TRBJ2-7; D might be TRBD1 (5 bases). Germline V gene lookup returns CDR1 LNHDA and CDR2 SQIVND (reference sequence). The CDR3 has 11 residues. V shed 6 bases and J shed 7 bases, with 10 bases lying between them. DNA of the CDR3: TGTGCCAGTAGGGACACGAGGGAGCAGTACTTC. Protein product: CASRDTREQYF.

J is TRBJ2-5 and V is TRBV29-1, with a weak D call TRBD2 (6 bases). With 5 bases removed from V and 2 bases from J, the gap between germline ends came to 15 bases. This CDR3 comprises 14 residues. Per germline, CDR1 SQVTM and CDR2 ANQGSEA. CDR3: CSVPSTRGQETQYF. The CDR3 region has the DNA TGCAGCGTTCCCTCTACCCGGGGGCAAGAGACCCAGTACTTC.

J is TRBJ1-5 and V is TRBV28, with a weak D call TRBD1 (5 bases). Germline loops: CDR1 MDHEN, CDR2 SYDVKM. The CDR3 has 15 residues. Trimming pared 2 bases from V and 0 bases from J, leaving 8 bases between. As DNA, the CDR3 is TGTGCCAGCAGTTTACAGGGATATAGCAATCAGCCCCAGCATTTT. It encodes CASSLQGYSNQPQHF.